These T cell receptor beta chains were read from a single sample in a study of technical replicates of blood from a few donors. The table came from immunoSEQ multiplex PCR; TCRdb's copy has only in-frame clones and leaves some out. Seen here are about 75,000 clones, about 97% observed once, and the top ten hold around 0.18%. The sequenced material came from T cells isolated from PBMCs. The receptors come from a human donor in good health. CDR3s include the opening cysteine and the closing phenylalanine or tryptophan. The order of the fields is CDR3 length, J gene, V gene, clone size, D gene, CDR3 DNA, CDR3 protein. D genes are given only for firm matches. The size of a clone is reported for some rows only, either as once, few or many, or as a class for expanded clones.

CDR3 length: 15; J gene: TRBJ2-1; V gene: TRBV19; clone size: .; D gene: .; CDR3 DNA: TGTGCCAGTAGTATTTACCGGGGACTCTACAATGAGCAGTTCTTC; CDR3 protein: CASSIYRGLYNEQFF
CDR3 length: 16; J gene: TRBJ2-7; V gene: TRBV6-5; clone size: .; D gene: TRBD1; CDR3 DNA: TGTGCCAGCAGTTACTCGATGACAGGGAGCTCCTACGAGCAGTACTTC; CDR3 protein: CASSYSMTGSSYEQYF
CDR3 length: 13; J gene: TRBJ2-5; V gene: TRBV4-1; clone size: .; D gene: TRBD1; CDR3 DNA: TGCGCCAGCAGCCAAACAGGGGGCGAGACCCAGTACTTC; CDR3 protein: CASSQTGGETQYF
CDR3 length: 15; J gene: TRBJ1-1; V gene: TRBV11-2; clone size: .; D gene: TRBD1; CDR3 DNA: TGTGCCAGCAGCTTTAACAGGGGTTTGAACACTGAAGCTTTCTTT; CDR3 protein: CASSFNRGLNTEAFF
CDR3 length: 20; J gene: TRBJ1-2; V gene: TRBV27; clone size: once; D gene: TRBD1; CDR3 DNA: TGTGCCAGCAGTTTTGGGTTTTATTCCGGACAGGGGAGCGCTAACTATGGCTACACCTTC; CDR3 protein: CASSFGFYSGQGSANYGYTF
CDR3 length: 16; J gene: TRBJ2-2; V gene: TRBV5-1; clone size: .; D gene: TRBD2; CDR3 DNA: TGCGCCACCCCAAAACTAGCGGGAGCGGCCACCGGGGAGCTGTTTTTT; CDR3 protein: CATPKLAGAATGELFF
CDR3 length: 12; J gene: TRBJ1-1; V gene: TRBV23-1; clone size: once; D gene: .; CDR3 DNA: TGCGCCAGCAGTCATAGTGGTCCTGAAGCTTTCTTT; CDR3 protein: CASSHSGPEAFF
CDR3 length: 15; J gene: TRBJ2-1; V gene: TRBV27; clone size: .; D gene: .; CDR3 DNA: TGTGCCAGCAGATCCGACAACCCTGGGGCTGCCGAGCAGTTCTTC; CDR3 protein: CASRSDNPGAAEQFF
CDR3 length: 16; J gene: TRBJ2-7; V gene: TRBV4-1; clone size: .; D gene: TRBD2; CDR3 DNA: TGCGCCAGCAGCCAATTAGCGGGGGGGGACTCCTACGAGCAGTACTTC; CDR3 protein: CASSQLAGGDSYEQYF
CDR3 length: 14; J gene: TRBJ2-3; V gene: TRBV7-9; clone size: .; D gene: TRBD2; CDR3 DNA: TGTGCCAGCGGACTAGATGGTAGGACAGATACGCAGTATTTT; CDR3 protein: CASGLDGRTDTQYF
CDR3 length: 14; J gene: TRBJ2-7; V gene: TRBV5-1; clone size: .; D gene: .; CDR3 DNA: TGCGCCAGCAGCTCCGGGGGACAGTATCATGAGGGGTACTTC; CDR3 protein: CASSSGGQYHEGYF
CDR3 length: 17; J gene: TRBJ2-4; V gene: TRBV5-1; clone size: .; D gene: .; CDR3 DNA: TGCGCCAGCAGCCCATTTGCTCCCCTAGATACCAAAAACATTCAGTACTTC; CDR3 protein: CASSPFAPLDTKNIQYF
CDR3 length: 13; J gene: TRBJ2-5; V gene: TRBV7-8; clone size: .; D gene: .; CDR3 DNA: TGTGCCAGCAGCTCGGACAGACAAGAGACCCAGTACTTC; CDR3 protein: CASSSDRQETQYF
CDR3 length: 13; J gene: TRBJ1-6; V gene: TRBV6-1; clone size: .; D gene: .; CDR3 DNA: TGTGCCAGCAGTGAAGCTTCAAATTCACCCCTCCACTTT; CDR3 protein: CASSEASNSPLHF
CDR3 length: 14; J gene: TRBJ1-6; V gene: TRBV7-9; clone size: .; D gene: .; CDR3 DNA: TGTGCCAGCAGCTTGAGGGTCGTGAGCGGACCCCTCCACTTT; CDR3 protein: CASSLRVVSGPLHF
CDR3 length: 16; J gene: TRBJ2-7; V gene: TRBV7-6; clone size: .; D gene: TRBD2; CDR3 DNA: TGTGCCAGCAGCCCGGGACTAGCGGGAGCCACCTACGAGCAGTACTTC; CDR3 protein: CASSPGLAGATYEQYF
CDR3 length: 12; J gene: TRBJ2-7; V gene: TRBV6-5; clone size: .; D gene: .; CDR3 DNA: TGTGCCAGCAGGGACAGACCCTACGAGCAGTACTTC; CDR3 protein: CASRDRPYEQYF
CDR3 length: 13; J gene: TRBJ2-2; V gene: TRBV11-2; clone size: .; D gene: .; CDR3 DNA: TGTGCCAGCATTCATAGAGACACCGGGGAGCTGTTTTTT; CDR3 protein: CASIHRDTGELFF
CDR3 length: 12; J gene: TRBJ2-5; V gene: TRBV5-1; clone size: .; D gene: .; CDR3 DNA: TGCGCCAGCAGCTCGAATAGAGAGACCCAGTACTTC; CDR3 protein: CASSSNRETQYF
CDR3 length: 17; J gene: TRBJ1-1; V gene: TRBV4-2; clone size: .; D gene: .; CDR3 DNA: TGTGCCAGCAGCCAAGATGGGGTGCGGGGGGCAAACACTGAAGCTTTCTTT; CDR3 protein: CASSQDGVRGANTEAFF
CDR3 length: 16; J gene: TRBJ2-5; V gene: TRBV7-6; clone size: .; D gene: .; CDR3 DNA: TGTGCCAGCAGCCCCCGCGGGGACAGACACCAAGAGACCCAGTACTTC; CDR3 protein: CASSPRGDRHQETQYF
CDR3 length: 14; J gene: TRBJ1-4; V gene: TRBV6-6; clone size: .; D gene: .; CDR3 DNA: TGTGCCAGCAGTTACCTGGAGCTGAATGAAAAACTGTTTTTT; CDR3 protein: CASSYLELNEKLFF
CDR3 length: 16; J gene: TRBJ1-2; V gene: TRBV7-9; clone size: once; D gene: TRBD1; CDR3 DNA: TGTGCCAGCAGCGGGACAGGGAGGGGCCCTAACTATGGCTACACCTTC; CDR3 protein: CASSGTGRGPNYGYTF